This T cell receptor (beta chain) emerged from a study of blood T cell repertoires in COVID-19. Sequencing was performed with immunoSEQ multiplex PCR; in TCRdb, only in-frame clones are kept and a portion is missing. The sample holds approximately 210,000 clones, roughly 82% seen once. There are a few counts of this clone. Germline V gives CDR1 SGHTA, CDR2 FQGNSA. The length of the CDR3 is 15 residues. V lost 1 base and J 0 bases, leaving 9 bases between the germline ends. Participants' reported clinical history set cohort assignment. Recovered Cohort 3 donors showed two negative PCRs, clearance, or symptom resolution.

J is TRBJ1-1 and V is TRBV7-2; D gene uncertain. Material for sequencing was PBMCs or T cells enriched from blood (not recorded which). The clonotype comes from a man aged 35-49 years who had recovered from COVID-19. The CDR3 region is CASSLVVQVNTEAFF. The CDR3 DNA reads TGTGCCAGCAGCTTAGTTGTCCAGGTGAACACTGAAGCTTTCTTT.